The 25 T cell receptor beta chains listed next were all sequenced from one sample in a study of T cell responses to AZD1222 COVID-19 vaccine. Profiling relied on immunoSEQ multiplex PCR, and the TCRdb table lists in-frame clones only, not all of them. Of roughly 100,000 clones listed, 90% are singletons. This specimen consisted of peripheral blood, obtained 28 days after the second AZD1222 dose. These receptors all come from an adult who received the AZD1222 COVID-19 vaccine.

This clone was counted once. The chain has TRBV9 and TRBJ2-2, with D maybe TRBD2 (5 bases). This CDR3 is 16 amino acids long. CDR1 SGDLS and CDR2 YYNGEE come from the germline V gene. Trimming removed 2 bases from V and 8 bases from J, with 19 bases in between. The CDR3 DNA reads TGTGCCAGCAGCGTCCCTCTAGGTACGGACTCGGGGGAGCTGTTTTTT. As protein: CASSVPLGTDSGELFF. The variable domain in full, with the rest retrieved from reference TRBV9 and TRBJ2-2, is DSGVTQTPKHLITATGQRVTLRCSPRSGDLSVYWYQQSLDQGLQFLIQYYNGEERAKGNILERFSAQQFPDLHSELNLSSLELGDSALYFCASSVPLGTDSGELFFGEGSRLTVL.

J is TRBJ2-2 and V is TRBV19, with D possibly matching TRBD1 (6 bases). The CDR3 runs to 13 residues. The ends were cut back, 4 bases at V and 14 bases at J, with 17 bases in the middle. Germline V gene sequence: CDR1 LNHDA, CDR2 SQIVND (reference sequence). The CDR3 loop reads CASSKQRDTALFF. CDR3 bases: TGTGCCAGTAGTAAGCAACGGGACACCGCCCTGTTTTTT.

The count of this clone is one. The CDR3 sequence: CASSAQGGLGTEAFF. Written as DNA, the CDR3 is TGTGCCAGCAGCGCACAGGGAGGACTTGGGACTGAAGCTTTCTTT. The chain is built from TRBV3-1 (or the pseudogene TRBV3-2) and TRBJ1-1, with a weak D call TRBD1 (6 bases). V lost 5 bases and J lost 5, with 18 bases in between. Germline assignment: CDR1 LGHDT and CDR2 YNNKEL (reference sequence). The CDR3 is 15 amino acids.

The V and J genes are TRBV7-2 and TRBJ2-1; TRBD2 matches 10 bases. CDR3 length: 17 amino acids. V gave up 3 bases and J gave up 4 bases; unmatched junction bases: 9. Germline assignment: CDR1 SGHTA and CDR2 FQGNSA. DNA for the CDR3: TGTGCCAGCAGCTTCTTCGGTAGCGGGGGGTTTTACAATGAGCAGTTCTTC. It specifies CASSFFGSGGFYNEQFF.

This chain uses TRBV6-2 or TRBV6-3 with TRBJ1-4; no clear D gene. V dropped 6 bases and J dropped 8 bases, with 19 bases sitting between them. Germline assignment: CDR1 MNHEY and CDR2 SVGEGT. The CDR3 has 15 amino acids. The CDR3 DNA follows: TGTGCCAGCAGCGACGGGCAATGGACGGCGGAAAAACTGTTTTTT. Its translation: CASSDGQWTAEKLFF.

CDR3 sequence reads: CASMGQEVDTQYF. The DNA of the CDR3 is TGTGCCAGCATGGGCCAAGAGGTAGATACGCAGTATTTT. The chain couples TRBV6-5 to TRBJ2-3; D unresolved. The V and J ends lost 7 bases and 5 bases respectively, with 13 bases between them. CDR1 and CDR2 (germline): MNHEY, SVGAGI. CDR3 length: 13 amino acids.

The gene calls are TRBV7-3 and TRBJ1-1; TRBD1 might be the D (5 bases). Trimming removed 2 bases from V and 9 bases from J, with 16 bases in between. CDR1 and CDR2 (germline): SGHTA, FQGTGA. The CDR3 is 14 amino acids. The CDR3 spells CASSLRKGIDKAFF. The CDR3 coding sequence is TGTGCCAGCAGCTTACGTAAGGGGATCGACAAAGCTTTCTTT.

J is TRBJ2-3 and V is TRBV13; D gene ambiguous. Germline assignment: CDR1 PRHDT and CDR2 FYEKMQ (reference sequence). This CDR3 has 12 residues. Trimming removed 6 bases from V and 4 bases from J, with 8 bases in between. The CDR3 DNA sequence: TGTGCCAGCAGTCCCCGGGCAGATACGCAGTATTTT. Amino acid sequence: CASSPRADTQYF. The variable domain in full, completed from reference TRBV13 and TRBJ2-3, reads AAGVIQSPRHLIKEKRETATLKCYPIPRHDTVYWYQQGPGQDPQFLISFYEKMQSDKGSIPDRFSAQQFSDYHSELNMSSLELGDSALYFCASSPRADTQYFGPGTRLTVL.

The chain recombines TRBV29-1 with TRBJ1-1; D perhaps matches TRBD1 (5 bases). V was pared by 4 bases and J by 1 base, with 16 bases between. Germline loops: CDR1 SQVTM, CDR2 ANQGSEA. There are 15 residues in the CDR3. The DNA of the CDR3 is TGCAGCGTTGTCCCGGGGCCTAGGACGAACACTGAAGCTTTCTTT. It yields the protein CSVVPGPRTNTEAFF.

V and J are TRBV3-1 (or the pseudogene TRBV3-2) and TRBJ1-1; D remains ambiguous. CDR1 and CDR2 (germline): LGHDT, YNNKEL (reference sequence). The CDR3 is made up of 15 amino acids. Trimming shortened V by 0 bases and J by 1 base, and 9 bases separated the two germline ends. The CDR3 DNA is TGTGCCAGCAGCCAAGAACGCCTGAGGAACACTGAAGCTTTCTTT. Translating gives CASSQERLRNTEAFF.

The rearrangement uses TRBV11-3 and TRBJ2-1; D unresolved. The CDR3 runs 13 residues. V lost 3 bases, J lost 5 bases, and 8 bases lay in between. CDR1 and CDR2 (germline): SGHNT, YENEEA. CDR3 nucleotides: TGTGCCAGCAGCTTGATCGCGAACAATGAGCAGTTCTTC. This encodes CASSLIANNEQFF.

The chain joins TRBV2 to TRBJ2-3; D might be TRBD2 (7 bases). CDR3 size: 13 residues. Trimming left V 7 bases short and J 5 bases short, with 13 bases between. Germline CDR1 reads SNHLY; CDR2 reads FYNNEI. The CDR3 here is CASIGGRKDTQYF. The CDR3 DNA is TGTGCCAGCATCGGGGGGCGTAAAGATACGCAGTATTTT.

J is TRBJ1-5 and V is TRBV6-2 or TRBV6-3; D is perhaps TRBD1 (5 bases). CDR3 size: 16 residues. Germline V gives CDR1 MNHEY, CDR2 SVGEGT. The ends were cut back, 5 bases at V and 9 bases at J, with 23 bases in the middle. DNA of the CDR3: TGTGCCAGCAGTCTCCAATCCGACAGCTCACGAGGGCCCCAGCATTTT. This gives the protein CASSLQSDSSRGPQHF.

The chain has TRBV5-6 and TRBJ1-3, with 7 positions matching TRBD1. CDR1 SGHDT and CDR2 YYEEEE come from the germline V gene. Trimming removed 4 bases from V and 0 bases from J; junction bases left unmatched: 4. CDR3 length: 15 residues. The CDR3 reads CASSQQGRSGNTIYF. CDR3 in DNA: TGTGCCAGCAGCCAACAGGGGCGCTCTGGAAACACCATATATTTT.

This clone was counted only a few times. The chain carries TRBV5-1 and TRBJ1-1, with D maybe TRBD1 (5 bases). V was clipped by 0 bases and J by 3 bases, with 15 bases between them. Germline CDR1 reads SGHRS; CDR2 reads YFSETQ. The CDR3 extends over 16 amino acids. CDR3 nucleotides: TGCGCCAGCAGCTTGGGGGGCACCCCGCGGGACACTGAAGCTTTCTTT. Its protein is CASSLGGTPRDTEAFF.

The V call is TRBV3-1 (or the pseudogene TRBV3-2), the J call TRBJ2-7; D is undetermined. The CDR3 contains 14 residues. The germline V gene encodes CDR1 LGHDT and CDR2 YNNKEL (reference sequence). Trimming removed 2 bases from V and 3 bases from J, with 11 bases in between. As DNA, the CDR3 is TGTGCCAGCAGCCAAACGAGCGCAGGCTACGAGCAGTACTTC. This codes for CASSQTSAGYEQYF.

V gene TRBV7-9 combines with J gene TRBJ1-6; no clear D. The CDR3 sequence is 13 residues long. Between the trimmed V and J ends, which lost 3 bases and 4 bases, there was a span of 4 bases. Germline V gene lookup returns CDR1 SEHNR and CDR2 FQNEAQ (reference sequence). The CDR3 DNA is TGTGCCAGCAGCTTCCCATATAATTCACCCCTCCACTTT. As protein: CASSFPYNSPLHF.

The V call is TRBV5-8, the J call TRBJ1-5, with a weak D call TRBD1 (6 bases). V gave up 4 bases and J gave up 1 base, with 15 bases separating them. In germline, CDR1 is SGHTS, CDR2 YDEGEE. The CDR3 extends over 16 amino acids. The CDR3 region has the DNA TGTGCCAGCAGCCCAAACAGGGAAGGGAGCAATCAGCCCCAGCATTTT. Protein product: CASSPNREGSNQPQHF.

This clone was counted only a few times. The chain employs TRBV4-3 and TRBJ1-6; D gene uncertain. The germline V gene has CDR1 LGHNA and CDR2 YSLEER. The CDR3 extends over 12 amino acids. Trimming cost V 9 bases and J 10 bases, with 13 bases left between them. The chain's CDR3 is CASRFAGSPLHF. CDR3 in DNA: TGCGCCAGTCGGTTCGCGGGGTCACCCCTCCACTTT.

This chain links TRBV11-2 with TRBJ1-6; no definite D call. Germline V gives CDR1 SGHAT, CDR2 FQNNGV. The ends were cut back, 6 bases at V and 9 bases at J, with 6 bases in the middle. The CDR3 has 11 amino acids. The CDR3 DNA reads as TGTGCCAGCAGGGGAGCTTCACCCCTCCACTTT. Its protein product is CASRGASPLHF.

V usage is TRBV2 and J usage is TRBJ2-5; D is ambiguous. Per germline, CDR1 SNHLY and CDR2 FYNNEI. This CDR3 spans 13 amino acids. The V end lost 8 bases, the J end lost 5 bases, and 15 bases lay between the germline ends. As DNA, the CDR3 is TGTGCCAGCGTACCCCCGATTGGCGAGACCCAGTACTTC. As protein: CASVPPIGETQYF.

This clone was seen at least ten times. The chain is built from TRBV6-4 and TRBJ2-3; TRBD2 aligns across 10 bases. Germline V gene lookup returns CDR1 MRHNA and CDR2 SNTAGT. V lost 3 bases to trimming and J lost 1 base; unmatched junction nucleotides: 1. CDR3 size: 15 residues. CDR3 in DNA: TGTGCCAGCAGTGAAGCGGGGGGGGGCACAGATACGCAGTATTTT. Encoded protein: CASSEAGGGTDTQYF.

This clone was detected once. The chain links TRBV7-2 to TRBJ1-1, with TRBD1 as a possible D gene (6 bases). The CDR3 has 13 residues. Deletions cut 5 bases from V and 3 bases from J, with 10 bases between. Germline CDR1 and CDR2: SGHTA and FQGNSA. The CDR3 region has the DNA TGTGCCAGCAGCCAGGGGACGGACACTGAAGCTTTCTTT. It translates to CASSQGTDTEAFF.

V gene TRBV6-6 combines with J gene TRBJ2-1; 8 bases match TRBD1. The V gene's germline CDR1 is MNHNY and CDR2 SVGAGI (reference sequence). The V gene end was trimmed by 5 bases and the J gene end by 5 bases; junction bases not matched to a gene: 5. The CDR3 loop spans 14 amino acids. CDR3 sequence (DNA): TGTGCCAGCAGTCCGGGACAGGCCCACAATGAGCAGTTCTTC. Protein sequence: CASSPGQAHNEQFF.

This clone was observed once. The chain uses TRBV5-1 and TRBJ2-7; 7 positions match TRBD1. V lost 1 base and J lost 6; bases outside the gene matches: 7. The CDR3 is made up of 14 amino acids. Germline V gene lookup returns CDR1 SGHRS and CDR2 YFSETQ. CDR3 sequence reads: CASSLTGASGEQYF. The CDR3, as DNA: TGCGCCAGCAGCTTGACAGGGGCTTCGGGCGAGCAGTACTTC.